Included here is one TCR beta chain sequence, with context. The antigen remains undetermined. The time point denotes: pre-treatment sample, taken before nivolumab and TIL therapy. The tumor samples were excised metastases, mostly pleural nodules or supraclavicular lymph nodes. The data originate from a study of TIL therapy for anti-PD-1-resistant metastatic lung cancer. Study outcomes and limitations: Many TIL product clones were absent from baseline tumor, suggesting clonal contraction.

The immunoSEQ assay was v3. Using immunoSEQ multiplex PCR, the repertoire was profiled, and TCRdb retains in-frame clones only, with some absent. Of around 6,000 clones listed, 64% are singletons. The TCR comes from a person aged 25 to 85 with non-small cell lung cancer. The sequences come from tumor tissue, collected at baseline.

The CDR3 region has the DNA TGCGCCAGCAGCTTGGGGCGGGAGGGCCCCGGGGAGCTGTTTTTT. Protein: CASSLGREGPGELFF. This chain uses TRBV5-1 with TRBJ2-2, with 9 bases identical to TRBD2. In germline, CDR1 is SGHRS, CDR2 YFSETQ. Unmatched junction bases numbered 3, after V lost 0 bases and J lost 6 bases. The CDR3 extends over 15 amino acids.